One and the same sample provided the 15 T cell receptor beta chains below, sequenced in a study of technical replicates of blood from a handful of donors. TCRdb's copy holds only in-frame clones and misses some; the assay was immunoSEQ multiplex PCR. The data hold tens of thousands of clones, with around 91% observed a single time. Specimen: PBMCs. The receptors were gathered from a human donor in good health. Some clones in this sample may be carry-over from other donors' samples.

V is TRBV4-1 and J is TRBJ1-1, with TRBD1 as a possible D gene (6 bases). Germline V CDR1 and CDR2: MGHRA, YSYEKL. The CDR3 is 15 residues long. V dropped 7 bases and J dropped 0 bases, with 15 bases sitting between them. Written as DNA, the CDR3 is TGCGCCAGCACCCTGCAGGGGACACTGAACACTGAAGCTTTCTTT. This codes for CASTLQGTLNTEAFF.

V usage is TRBV9 and J usage is TRBJ2-1, with 7 positions matching TRBD2. Germline CDR1 is SGDLS and CDR2 is YYNGEE. This CDR3 is built from 15 residues. The J segment lost 0 bases and the V segment lost 7 bases, leaving 7 bases of the junction unmatched. The CDR3 region has the DNA TGTGCCAGCTCGGAGGGAGGGGCCTCCTACAATGAGCAGTTCTTC. Translated, it gives CASSEGGASYNEQFF.

The chain recombines TRBV7-9 with TRBJ2-5; a weak D match, TRBD2 (6 bases). Trimming took 5 bases from V and 3 from J, leaving 19 bases between them. The germline gives CDR1 SEHNR, CDR2 FQNEAQ (reference sequence). CDR3 length: 16 amino acids. In DNA form, the CDR3 reads TGTGCCAGCAGCCCCCAGGGCGGGGCATGGGAAGAGACCCAGTACTTC. It codes for CASSPQGGAWEETQYF.

The V and J genes are TRBV4-3 and TRBJ2-7, with D perhaps TRBD1 (6 bases). This CDR3 contains 15 residues. Germline CDR1 LGHNA, CDR2 YSLEER. The V end lost 4 bases, the J end lost 3 bases, and 16 bases lay between the germline ends. The DNA of the CDR3 is TGCGCCAGCAGCCCCAGTGCAACAGGGAACTACGAGCAGTACTTC. Its translation: CASSPSATGNYEQYF.

The chain combines TRBV6-4 with TRBJ1-1; no reliable D call. Deletions cut 0 bases from V and 7 bases from J, with 12 bases between. Per germline, CDR1 MRHNA and CDR2 SNTAGT. The CDR3 consists of 14 residues. CDR3 sequence (DNA): TGTGCCAGCAGTGACTCTTGGGCAGCTGGTGAAGCTTTCTTT. This translates into CASSDSWAAGEAFF.

V usage is TRBV15 and J usage is TRBJ2-3; D gene unclear. V lost 0 bases and J lost 4, with 11 bases in between. Looked up from germline, CDR1 is LNHNV and CDR2 is YYDKDF (reference sequence). CDR3 length equals 15 residues. In DNA form, the CDR3 reads TGTGCCACCAGCAGAGATTTACAGCCGCCAGATACGCAGTATTTT. Encoded protein: CATSRDLQPPDTQYF. Full variable domain (missing parts from reference TRBV15 and TRBJ2-3): DAMVIQNPRYQVTQFGKPVTLSCSQTLNHNVMYWYQQKSSQAPKLLFHYYDKDFNNEADTPDNFQSRRPNTSFCFLDIRSPGLGDTAMYLCATSRDLQPPDTQYFGPGTRLTVL.

The J gene is TRBJ1-5, the V gene TRBV2, with TRBD1 matching over 8 bases. The CDR3 runs to 13 residues. J lost 4 bases, V lost 6 bases, and 2 bases had no gene match. In germline, CDR1 is SNHLY, CDR2 FYNNEI. The CDR3 loop reads CASSGTGNQPQHF. CDR3 DNA: TGTGCCAGCAGCGGGACAGGAAATCAGCCCCAGCATTTT.

This chain connects TRBV9 to TRBJ2-3; 7 bases map to TRBD2. V lost 0 bases to trimming and J lost 0 bases; unmatched junction nucleotides: 16. The CDR3 has 20 amino acids. Germline CDR1 SGDLS, CDR2 YYNGEE. CDR3 amino acids: CASSVATPGPRESSTDTQYF. The CDR3 DNA reads TGTGCCAGCAGCGTAGCTACCCCGGGGCCGCGGGAGTCTAGCACAGATACGCAGTATTTT.

This chain connects TRBV4-2 to TRBJ2-2; TRBD1 aligns across 7 bases. With 4 bases clipped from V and 0 bases from J, the junction kept 11 bases outside the gene matches. CDR1 and CDR2 from the germline V gene are LGHNA and YNFKEQ. CDR3 size: 18 residues. For the CDR3, the DNA is TGTGCCAGCAGCCGACAGGGAAGCCCCCCTGCGAACACCGGGGAGCTGTTTTTT. Its protein product is CASSRQGSPPANTGELFF.

The chain joins TRBV5-6 to TRBJ2-1; 7 nucleotides agree with TRBD1. This CDR3 is built from 14 residues. Germline V CDR1 and CDR2: SGHDT, YYEEEE. J lost 2 bases, V lost 6 bases, and 5 bases had no gene match. The CDR3 loop reads CASTRDRTYNEQFF. CDR3 DNA sequence: TGTGCCAGCACCCGGGACAGAACCTACAATGAGCAGTTCTTC.

The chain uses TRBV7-9 and TRBJ2-7; 9 nucleotides align to TRBD1. Looked up from germline, CDR1 is SEHNR and CDR2 is FQNEAQ (reference sequence). The CDR3 runs to 16 residues. J lost 3 bases, V lost 5 bases, and 11 bases had no gene match. The CDR3 spells CASSPGTGWGHYEQYF. CDR3 nucleotides: TGTGCCAGCAGCCCTGGGACAGGGTGGGGTCACTACGAGCAGTACTTC. The full variable domain, in which reference TRBV7-9 and TRBJ2-7 provide the parts outside the CDR3, is DTGVSQNPRHKITKRGQNVTFRCDPISEHNRLYWYRQTLGQGPEFLTYFQNEAQLEKSRLLSDRFSAERPKGSFSTLEIQRTEQGDSAMYLCASSPGTGWGHYEQYFGPGTRLTVT.

This sequence joins TRBV10-2 and TRBJ2-1, with 8 nucleotides matching TRBD2. The CDR3 covers 15 residues. V lost 0 bases to trimming and J lost 6 bases; unmatched junction nucleotides: 4. The germline V gene has CDR1 WSHSY and CDR2 SAAADI. The CDR3 spells CASSESAGEGNEQFF. The CDR3 nucleotides read TGCGCCAGCAGTGAGTCAGCGGGAGAGGGCAATGAGCAGTTCTTC.

The chain is built from TRBV6-1 and TRBJ2-5; 7 bases are shared with TRBD2. The trim removed 4 bases at V and 1 base at J, leaving 3 bases unmatched. This CDR3 has 14 amino acids. Per germline, CDR1 MNHNS and CDR2 SASEGT. The CDR3 DNA reads TGTGCCAGCAGTGGGGGAGGGGTCCAAGAGACCCAGTACTTC. It specifies CASSGGGVQETQYF.

The gene calls are TRBV7-9 and TRBJ2-5; D is unresolved. The V gene's germline CDR1 is SEHNR and CDR2 FQNEAQ (reference sequence). The ends were cut back, 5 bases at V and 0 bases at J, with 4 bases in the middle. The CDR3 consists of 12 residues. This CDR3 is CASSGHQETQYF. CDR3 in DNA: TGTGCCAGCAGCGGCCACCAAGAGACCCAGTACTTC.

The genes are TRBV5-1 and TRBJ2-5; TRBD1 matches at 8 bases. The CDR3 extends over 15 amino acids. The V and J ends lost 0 bases and 1 base, in that order; junction bases with no gene match: 2. Germline V gene data show CDR1 as SGHRS and CDR2 as YFSETQ. The CDR3 DNA reads TGCGCCAGCAGCTTGGAGACAGGGGCCCAAGAGACCCAGTACTTC. It translates to CASSLETGAQETQYF.